This TCR beta chain appears in the sequencing data of a study of molecular identifiers for immune sequencing clone quantification. One entry per CDR3 protein results from TCRdb running MiXCR on the PCR reads. The sample lists some 100,000 distinct CDR3 sequences; around 33% were seen once. The CDR3 runs 12 residues. Trimming took 4 bases from V and 0 from J, leaving 6 bases between them. Germline assignment: CDR1 SQVTM and CDR2 ANQGSEA. This sequence originates from a human donor in good health. Some libraries in this study had Jurkat cell RNA spiked in. Sample: naive CD8+ T cells from blood, with Jurkat cell RNA spiked in. Documented subset: FACS-sorted CD8+CD4-CCR7+CD45RA+ naive T cells. The genes are TRBV29-1 and TRBJ1-1; D uncertain. This chain's CDR3 is CSVVSVNTEAFF. The CDR3, as DNA: TGCAGCGTTGTGAGCGTGAACACTGAAGCTTTCTTT.